The 19 T cell receptor beta chains reported below all come from one sample, sequenced in a study of CD8 T cells in Susac syndrome. The RNA input was roughly 0.45 to 1 ug, and it was reverse transcribed with random hexamers. TCRdb recomputed calls from the immunoSEQ multiplex PCR reads with MiXCR, one row per CDR3 protein. The table includes some 260,000 distinct CDR3 sequences, over 85% detected once. Material: CD4+ T cells from PBMCs. The receptors shown here come from a human donor with multiple sclerosis.

This chain uses TRBV5-1 with TRBJ2-5; possibly TRBD2 for D (7 bases). The V end lost 0 bases, the J end lost 6 bases, and 9 bases lay between the germline ends. This CDR3 has 13 amino acids. Looked up from germline, CDR1 is SGHRS and CDR2 is YFSETQ. In nucleotides, the CDR3 is TGCGCCAGCAGCTTGGACGGGGGGCAGACCCAGTACTTC. Translated, it gives CASSLDGGQTQYF.

The chain joins TRBV28 to TRBJ2-4; D is unresolved. Germline-derived CDR1 and CDR2 are MDHEN and SYDVKM. The CDR3 has 15 amino acids. The V end lost 6 bases, the J end lost 5 bases, and 17 bases lay between the germline ends. CDR3 DNA: TGTGCCAGCAGGTCCCAACAGCGATTTCAAAACATTCAGTACTTC. Translation gives CASRSQQRFQNIQYF.

The genes are TRBV24-1 and TRBJ2-7; D is unresolved. The CDR3 covers 8 residues. Germline V gene lookup returns CDR1 KGHDR and CDR2 SFDVKD. Trimming removed 8 bases from V and 5 bases from J, with 0 bases in between. The CDR3 sequence is CATNEQYV. The CDR3, as DNA: TGTGCCACCAACGAGCAGTACGTC.

The J gene is TRBJ1-4, the V gene TRBV10-3; TRBD1 agrees at 11 bases. The CDR3 has 14 residues. The V segment lost 6 bases and the J segment 8 bases; nucleotides outside the gene matches: 5. Germline V CDR1 and CDR2: ENHRY, SYGVKD. CDR3 residues: CAIRPGQGGEKLFF. In DNA, the CDR3 is TGTGCCATCAGGCCGGGACAGGGGGGAGAAAAACTGTTTTTT.

This chain links TRBV29-1 with TRBJ2-5; D is perhaps TRBD1 (6 bases). Trimming took off 7 bases at V and 5 bases at J, with 17 bases between the two ends. CDR3 length equals 13 residues. Per the germline V gene, CDR1 is SQVTM and CDR2 is ANQGSEA. The CDR3: CSGRGTEGETQYF. The CDR3, as DNA: TGCAGCGGTAGGGGGACCGAGGGGGAGACCCAGTACTTC.

The rearrangement links TRBV25-1 to TRBJ2-2; 7 nucleotides line up with TRBD1. The V gene's germline CDR1 is MGHDK and CDR2 SYGVNS. The V gene end was trimmed by 5 bases and the J gene end by 2 bases; junction bases not matched to a gene: 5. This CDR3 region has 15 residues. The CDR3 bases are TGTGCCAGCAGTTCCAACAGGGGAAACACCGGGGAGCTGTTTTTT. Its translation is CASSSNRGNTGELFF.

The sample holds a few counts of this clonotype. This sequence joins TRBV7-2 and TRBJ1-2; tentatively, D is TRBD1 (6 bases). Germline lookup yields CDR1 SGHTA and CDR2 FQGNSA. Between the trimmed V and J ends, which lost 7 bases and 4 bases, there was a span of 19 bases. The CDR3 contains 15 residues. The CDR3, as DNA: TGTGCCAGCATCCTACCGCGGGGGCTCGTCTATGGCTACACCTTC. Its protein is CASILPRGLVYGYTF.

The chain has TRBV5-1 and TRBJ1-2; D gene ambiguous. Trimming took 0 bases from V and 0 from J, leaving 12 bases between them. The CDR3 is made up of 16 amino acids. The V gene's germline CDR1 is SGHRS and CDR2 YFSETQ. CDR3 in DNA: TGCGCCAGCAGCTTGGAAGGAGCAGGAGCTAACTATGGCTACACCTTC. This gives the protein CASSLEGAGANYGYTF.

In this sample, this clonotype turned up once. This chain links TRBV5-6 with TRBJ1-2, with D possibly matching TRBD1 (5 bases). The CDR3 runs 14 residues. Trimming stripped 4 bases from V and 12 bases from J, with 22 bases between. In germline, CDR1 is SGHDT, CDR2 YYEEEE. CDR3: CASSQSNRLLENTF. The CDR3 DNA sequence: TGTGCCAGCAGCCAAAGTAACAGGCTGCTTGAGAACACCTTC.

The table lists this clonotype with a few counts. The V gene is TRBV5-1, the J gene TRBJ2-5; 9 nucleotides line up with TRBD2. Trimming at V came to 0 bases and at J to 3 bases, leaving 0 bases not matched to a gene. In germline, CDR1 is SGHRS, CDR2 YFSETQ. The CDR3 totals 14 residues. The CDR3 DNA sequence: TGCGCCAGCAGCTTGGAGCGGGGGGAAGAGACCCAGTACTTC. It codes for CASSLERGEETQYF. The full variable domain, in which reference TRBV5-1 and TRBJ2-5 provide the parts outside the CDR3, is KAGVTQTPRYLIKTRGQQVTLSCSPISGHRSVSWYQQTPGQGLQFLFEYFSETQRNKGNFPGRFSGRQFSNSRSEMNVSTLELGDSALYLCASSLERGEETQYFGPGTRLLVL.

V gene TRBV28 combines with J gene TRBJ1-1; D unclear. V was shortened by 4 bases and J by 1 base, with 10 bases between the two germline ends. This CDR3 is built from 14 residues. Germline V gene sequence: CDR1 MDHEN, CDR2 SYDVKM. The CDR3 region is CASSSQDWNTEAFF. The DNA of the CDR3 is TGTGCCAGCAGTTCTCAGGATTGGAACACTGAAGCTTTCTTT.

The J gene is TRBJ2-6, the V gene TRBV10-3; unclear D gene. V was cut by 0 bases and J by 3 bases, with 6 bases left in between. Germline loops: CDR1 ENHRY, CDR2 SYGVKD. The CDR3 covers 15 residues. The CDR3 spells CAISESRDGANVLTF. The DNA of the CDR3 is TGTGCCATCAGTGAGTCAAGGGATGGGGCCAACGTCCTGACTTTC.

The chain has TRBV12-3 or TRBV12-4 and TRBJ1-5, with 7 bases matching TRBD1. The CDR3 spans 14 residues. The V segment lost 5 bases and the J segment 2 bases; nucleotides outside the gene matches: 3. The chain's CDR3 is CASSNTGGNQPQHF. The CDR3 DNA reads TGTGCCAGCAGTAACACAGGGGGCAATCAGCCCCAGCATTTT.

The chain recombines TRBV6-1 with TRBJ2-1, with D perhaps matching TRBD1 (5 bases). The CDR3 covers 12 residues. Trimming removed 6 bases from V and 8 bases from J, with 11 bases in between. Germline CDR1 is MNHNS and CDR2 is SASEGT. The CDR3 region has the DNA TGTGCCAGCAGGCGACTCAGGGATGAGCAGTTCTTC. It yields the protein CASRRLRDEQFF.

This chain joins TRBV6-1 and TRBJ1-1, with unresolved D. Germline assignment: CDR1 MNHNS and CDR2 SASEGT. The CDR3 loop spans 13 amino acids. The V end lost 11 bases, the J end lost 0 bases, and 13 bases lay between the germline ends. This CDR3 is CACELVLNTEAFF. CDR3 bases: TGTGCCTGCGAATTGGTCCTGAACACTGAAGCTTTCTTT.

This clonotype came up once. The rearrangement uses TRBV7-9 and TRBJ2-5, with 10 bases that match TRBD1. There are 14 residues in the CDR3. Unmatched junction bases numbered 6, after V lost 7 bases and J lost 4 bases. Germline V gives CDR1 SEHNR, CDR2 FQNEAQ (reference sequence). CDR3 DNA sequence: TGTGCCAGCAACCTGGACAGGGGGTTAGAGACCCAGTACTTC. It yields the protein CASNLDRGLETQYF.

This chain connects TRBV4-1 to TRBJ1-1; D is undetermined. Germline CDR1 MGHRA, CDR2 YSYEKL. Trimming stripped 1 base from V and 4 bases from J, with 10 bases between. This CDR3 is 14 amino acids long. The CDR3 bases are TGCGCCAGCAGCCAAGTTGGGGTGGGCACTGAAGCTTTCTTT. Protein product: CASSQVGVGTEAFF.

J is TRBJ2-1 and V is TRBV3-1; maybe TRBD2 (7 bases). V dropped 4 bases and J dropped 3 bases, with 13 bases sitting between them. Per germline, CDR1 LGHDT and CDR2 YNNKEL (reference sequence). The CDR3 covers 15 residues. CDR3 amino acids: CASSPQRGGYNEQFF. CDR3 DNA: TGTGCCAGCAGCCCACAGAGGGGGGGCTACAATGAGCAGTTCTTC.

The chain links TRBV29-1 to TRBJ1-2, with 10 bases matching TRBD1. The CDR3 runs to 17 residues. Germline CDR1 reads SQVTM; CDR2 reads ANQGSEA. Trimming removed 3 bases from V and 6 bases from J; junction bases left unmatched: 16. The CDR3 DNA reads as TGCAGCGTTGATCCGAATCGGGACAGGGGACGGTTACATGGCTACACCTTC. It yields the protein CSVDPNRDRGRLHGYTF.